Reported below is one T cell receptor beta chain. Its specificity is not known. Repertoires were generated with immunoSEQ multiplex PCR, while TCRdb's copy carries only in-frame clones and drops some. The sample lists about 150,000 clones; about 87% were seen once. The data stem from a study of radiation and T cells in renal cell carcinoma. Broader study findings: Without pretreatment biopsies, baseline tumor clonotype presence was undetermined.

Time point reported: blood 2 weeks post-SBRT. This sample's treatment: 15 Gy SBRT to primary tumor, nephrectomy 4 weeks later. The trim removed 1 base at V and 0 bases at J, leaving 6 bases unmatched. Germline-derived CDR1 and CDR2 are GTSNPN and SVGIG (reference sequence). There are 17 residues in the CDR3. The sequence was obtained from a woman aged 50 to 65 with renal cell carcinoma. This sequence joins TRBV30 and TRBJ2-3, with 11 positions matching TRBD2. This material consisted of blood, taken from a patient whose treatment included radiotherapy and nephrectomy. The CDR3: CAWSGSGGALSTDTQYF. In nucleotides, the CDR3 is TGTGCCTGGAGTGGTAGCGGGGGGGCTCTTAGCACAGATACGCAGTATTTT.